These 24 T cell receptor beta chains were sequenced from one sample in a study of monozygotic twins with inflammatory bowel disease. TCRdb re-called the 5' RACE reads; one entry per CDR3 protein, DNA not given. The sample spans approximately 420,000 distinct CDR3 sequences; the ten largest clones claim around 2.5%. Sequenced: blood. These receptors were taken from a human donor with ulcerative colitis or Crohn's disease, or a healthy co-twin of an affected twin (not recorded which).

The gene calls are TRBV5-4 and TRBJ2-1; with no DNA, the TCRdb D assignment of TRBD1 cannot be verified. The CDR3 length is 14 residues. CDR1 is SGHNT and CDR2 is YYREEE in the germline V gene (reference sequence). CDR3 sequence reads: CASSLRQAYNEQFF.

This sequence joins TRBV18 and TRBJ2-1; TCRdb's D call, TRBD2, is unchecked because there is no DNA. Germline assignment: CDR1 KGHSH and CDR2 LQKENI. The CDR3 sequence is 15 residues long. The CDR3 region is CASSVGLAGEGHPFF.

This CDR3 is CASSSAGEQYF. V gene TRBV6-5 combines with J gene TRBJ2-7; there is no DNA to check the TCRdb D call of TRBD1. From germline, CDR1 is MNHEY and CDR2 SVGAGI. CDR3 length: 11 amino acids.

V and J are TRBV10-3 and TRBJ2-2; the D call from TCRdb, TRBD1, cannot be confirmed without DNA. The CDR3 consists of 15 residues. Germline CDR1 ENHRY, CDR2 SYGVKD. The CDR3 loop is CAISRDRGSSGELFF.

This chain uses TRBV15 with TRBJ1-1. The CDR3 covers 13 residues. Germline V gene data show CDR1 as LNHNV and CDR2 as YYDKDF (reference sequence). CDR3 sequence reads: CATSRAGNTEAFF.

V usage is TRBV29-1 and J usage is TRBJ1-1; TCRdb returns TRBD1, unconfirmable since there is no DNA. CDR3 length: 13 amino acids. Germline V lookup: CDR1 SQVTM, CDR2 ANQGSEA. Here the CDR3 reads CSVDRGLNTEAFF.

This sequence joins TRBV5-6 and TRBJ2-5; the D call of TRBD2 rests on TCRdb alone, since no DNA is present to check it. The CDR3 is made up of 13 amino acids. The V gene's germline CDR1 is SGHDT and CDR2 YYEEEE. CDR3 region: CASSLGTALTQYF.

The chain uses TRBV12-3 or TRBV12-4 and TRBJ1-1; TCRdb's assignment of TRBD1 cannot be checked, as there is no DNA. The CDR3 consists of 13 residues. CDR3 amino acids: CASSLGTGVEAFF.

The chain joins TRBV20-1 to TRBJ1-5; TCRdb proposes TRBD1, but this gene call is untestable without DNA. The CDR3 runs 14 residues. Germline CDR1 reads DFQATT; CDR2 reads SNEGSKA (reference sequence). This CDR3 reads CSARSPASNQPQHF.

The CDR3 loop is CASSQGVRNQPQHF. J is TRBJ1-5 and V is TRBV4-3. From germline, CDR1 is LGHNA and CDR2 YSLEER. This CDR3 is 14 amino acids long.

This rearrangement joins TRBV3-1 to TRBJ1-5. The germline CDR1 and CDR2 sequences are LGHDT and YNNKEL (reference sequence). The length of the CDR3 is 16 residues. The CDR3 here is CASSQSVTVRGQPQHF.

The V gene is TRBV6-5, the J gene TRBJ1-4. The CDR3 is 13 residues long. Per the germline V gene, CDR1 is MNHEY and CDR2 is SVGAGI. The CDR3 sequence: CASREGRNEKLFF.

V and J are TRBV6-5 and TRBJ2-5. The germline gives CDR1 MNHEY, CDR2 SVGAGI. The CDR3 runs to 15 residues. CDR3 residues: CASSYGQLVPETQYF.

The chain recombines TRBV4-3 with TRBJ2-7; absent DNA, TCRdb's TRBD2 call cannot be checked. CDR3 size: 17 residues. Germline CDR1 LGHNA, CDR2 YSLEER. CDR3 sequence: CASSHRPGLAGEDEQYF.

This sequence joins TRBV25-1 and TRBJ2-5; absent DNA, TCRdb's TRBD1 call cannot be checked. The CDR3 length is 17 residues. In germline, CDR1 is MGHDK, CDR2 SYGVNS. CDR3 loop: CASSPYPGTGTPETQYF.

J is TRBJ2-5 and V is TRBV7-9. The CDR3 has 16 residues. Germline V gives CDR1 SEHNR, CDR2 FQNEAQ (reference sequence). CDR3 protein: CASSAVFGAIQETQYF.

The CDR3 loop is CSVEGGPSGANVLTF. This chain uses TRBV29-1 with TRBJ2-6. The germline CDR1 and CDR2 sequences are SQVTM and ANQGSEA. The CDR3 has 15 amino acids.

The gene calls are TRBV20-1 and TRBJ2-1; lacking DNA, the TRBD2 call made by TCRdb goes unchecked. This CDR3 spans 17 amino acids. Germline loops: CDR1 DFQATT, CDR2 SNEGSKA (reference sequence). CDR3 residues: CSASPMGTSVRDNEQFF.

The chain couples TRBV28 to TRBJ1-1. CDR3 length equals 13 residues. Germline assignment: CDR1 MDHEN and CDR2 SYDVKM. The CDR3 sequence: CASTWEPRTEAFF.

This chain uses TRBV24-1 with TRBJ2-3; TCRdb outputs TRBD1, but without DNA this stays unchecked. This CDR3 has 17 amino acids. Per the germline V gene, CDR1 is KGHDR and CDR2 is SFDVKD. This CDR3 is CATSEAQGASGLDTQYF.

The CDR3 loop is CASSSNKNIQYF. The chain joins TRBV7-2 to TRBJ2-4. CDR1 is SGHTA, CDR2 FQGNSA, per germline. The CDR3 is 12 amino acids. Drawing the rest from reference TRBV7-2 and TRBJ2-4, the complete variable domain is GAGVSQSPSNKVTEKGKDVELRCDPISGHTALYWYRQSLGQGLEFLIYFQGNSAPDKSGLPSDRFSAERTGGSVSTLTIQRTQQEDSAVYLCASSSNKNIQYFGAGTRLSVL.

The J gene is TRBJ1-1, the V gene TRBV5-1; checking the TCRdb D call of TRBD1 is not possible without DNA. The V gene's germline CDR1 is SGHRS and CDR2 YFSETQ. The CDR3 is 13 residues long. This CDR3 is CASSTDGGGEAFF.

The rearrangement uses TRBV7-2 and TRBJ2-1; TCRdb picks TRBD1, but there is no DNA to check that call. Germline V gene lookup returns CDR1 SGHTA and CDR2 FQGNSA. The length of the CDR3 is 12 residues. The CDR3 spells CASSYPGQGRFF.

The chain's CDR3 is CASSMELAGDEQYF. The chain couples TRBV5-1 to TRBJ2-7; the D call from TCRdb, TRBD2, cannot be confirmed without DNA. CDR1 SGHRS and CDR2 YFSETQ come from the germline V gene. The CDR3 sequence is 14 residues long.